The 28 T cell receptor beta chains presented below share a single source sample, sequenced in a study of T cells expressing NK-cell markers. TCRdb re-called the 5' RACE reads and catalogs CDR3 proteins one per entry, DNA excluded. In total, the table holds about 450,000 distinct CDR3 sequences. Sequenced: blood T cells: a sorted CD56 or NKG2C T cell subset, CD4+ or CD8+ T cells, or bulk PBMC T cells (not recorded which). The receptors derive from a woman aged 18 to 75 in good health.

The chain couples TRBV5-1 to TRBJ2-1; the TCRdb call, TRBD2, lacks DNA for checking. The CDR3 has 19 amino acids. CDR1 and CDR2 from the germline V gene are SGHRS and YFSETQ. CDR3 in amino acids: CASSQSGREWTASYNEQFF.

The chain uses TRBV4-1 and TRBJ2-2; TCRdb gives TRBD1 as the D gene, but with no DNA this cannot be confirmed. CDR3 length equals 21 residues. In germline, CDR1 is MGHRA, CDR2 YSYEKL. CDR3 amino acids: CASSQVIPGGRRSGHTGELFF.

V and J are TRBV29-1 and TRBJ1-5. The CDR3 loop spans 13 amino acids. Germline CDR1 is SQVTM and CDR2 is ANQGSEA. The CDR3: CSVSLDSNQPQHF.

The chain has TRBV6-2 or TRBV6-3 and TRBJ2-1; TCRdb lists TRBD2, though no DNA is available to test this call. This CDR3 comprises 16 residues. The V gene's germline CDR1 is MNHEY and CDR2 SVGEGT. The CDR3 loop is CASSYSAGGLRNEQFF.

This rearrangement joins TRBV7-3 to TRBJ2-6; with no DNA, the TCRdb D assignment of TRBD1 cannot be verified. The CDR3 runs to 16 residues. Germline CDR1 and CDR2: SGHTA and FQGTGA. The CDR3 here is CASSPRAGLGANVLTF.

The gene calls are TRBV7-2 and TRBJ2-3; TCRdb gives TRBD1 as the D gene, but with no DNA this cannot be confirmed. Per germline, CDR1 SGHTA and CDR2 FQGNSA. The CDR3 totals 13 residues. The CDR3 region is CASSYGTHDTQYF.

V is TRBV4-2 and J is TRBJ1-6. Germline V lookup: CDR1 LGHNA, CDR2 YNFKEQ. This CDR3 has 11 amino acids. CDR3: CASEAGEPLHF.

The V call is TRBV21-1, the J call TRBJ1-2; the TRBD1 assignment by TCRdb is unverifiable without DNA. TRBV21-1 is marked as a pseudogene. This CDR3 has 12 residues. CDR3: CASSHPAGSYTF.

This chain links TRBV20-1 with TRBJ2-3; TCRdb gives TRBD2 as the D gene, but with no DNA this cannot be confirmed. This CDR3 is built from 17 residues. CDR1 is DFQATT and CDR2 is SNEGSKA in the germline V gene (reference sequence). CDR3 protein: CSARDRGLAGRADTQYF.

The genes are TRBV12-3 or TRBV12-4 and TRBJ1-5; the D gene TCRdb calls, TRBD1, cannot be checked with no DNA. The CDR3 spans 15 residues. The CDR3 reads CASSQGTGLNQPQHF.

The CDR3 is CASSTESYNSPLHF. This chain uses TRBV25-1 with TRBJ1-6. Germline V gene lookup returns CDR1 MGHDK and CDR2 SYGVNS. The length of the CDR3 is 14 residues.

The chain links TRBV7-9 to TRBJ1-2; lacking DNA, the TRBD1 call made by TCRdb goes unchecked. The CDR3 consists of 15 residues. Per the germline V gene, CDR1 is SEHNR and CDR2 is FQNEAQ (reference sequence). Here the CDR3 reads CASSLSTTGNYGYTF.

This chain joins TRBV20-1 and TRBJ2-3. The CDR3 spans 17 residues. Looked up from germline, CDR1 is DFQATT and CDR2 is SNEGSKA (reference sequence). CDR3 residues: CSARDSVFATRTDTQYF.

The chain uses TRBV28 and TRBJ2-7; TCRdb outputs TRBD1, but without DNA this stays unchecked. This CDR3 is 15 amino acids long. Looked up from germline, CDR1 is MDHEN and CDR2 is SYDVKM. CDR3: CASSEYRGETYEQFF.

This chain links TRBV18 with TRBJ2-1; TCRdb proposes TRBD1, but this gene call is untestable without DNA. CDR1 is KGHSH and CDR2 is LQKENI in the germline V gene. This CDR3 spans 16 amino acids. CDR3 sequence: CASSSQAPSSYNEQFF.

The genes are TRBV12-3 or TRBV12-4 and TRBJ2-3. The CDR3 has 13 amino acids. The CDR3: CASSLHLSDTQYF.

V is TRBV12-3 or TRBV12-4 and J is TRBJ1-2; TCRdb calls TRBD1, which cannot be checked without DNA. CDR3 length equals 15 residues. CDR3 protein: CASSLGTGGTYGYTF.

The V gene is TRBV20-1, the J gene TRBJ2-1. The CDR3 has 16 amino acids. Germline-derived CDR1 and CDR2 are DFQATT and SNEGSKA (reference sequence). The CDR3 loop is CSARDHLAESYNEQFF.

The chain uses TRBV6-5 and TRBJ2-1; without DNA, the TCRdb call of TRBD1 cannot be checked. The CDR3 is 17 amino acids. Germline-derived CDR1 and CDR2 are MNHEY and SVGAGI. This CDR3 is CASSYLAGAGLNNEQFF.

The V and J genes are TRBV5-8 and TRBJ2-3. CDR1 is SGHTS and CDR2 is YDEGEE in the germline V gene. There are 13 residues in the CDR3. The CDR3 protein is CASSFGYGDTQYF.

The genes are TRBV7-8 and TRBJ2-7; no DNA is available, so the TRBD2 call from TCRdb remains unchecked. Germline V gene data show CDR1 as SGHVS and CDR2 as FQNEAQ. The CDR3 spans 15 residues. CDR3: CASSLDLTSGDEQYF.

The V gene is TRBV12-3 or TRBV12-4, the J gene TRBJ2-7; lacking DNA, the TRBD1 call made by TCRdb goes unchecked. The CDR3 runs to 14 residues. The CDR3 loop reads CASRTGTGAYEQYF.

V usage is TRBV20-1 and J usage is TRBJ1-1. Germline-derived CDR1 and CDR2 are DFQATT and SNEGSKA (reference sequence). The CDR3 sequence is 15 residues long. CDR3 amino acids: CSARETGWGTAEAFF.

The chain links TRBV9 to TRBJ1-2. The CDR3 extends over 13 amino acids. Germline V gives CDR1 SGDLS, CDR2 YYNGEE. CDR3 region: CASSVDTNYGYTF.

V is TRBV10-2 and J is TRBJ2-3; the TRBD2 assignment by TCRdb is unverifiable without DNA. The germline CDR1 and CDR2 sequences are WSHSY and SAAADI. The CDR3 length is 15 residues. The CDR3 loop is CASSGMLVSTDTQYF.

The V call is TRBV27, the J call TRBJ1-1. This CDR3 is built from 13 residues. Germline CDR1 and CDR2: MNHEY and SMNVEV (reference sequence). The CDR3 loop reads CASRSGANTEAFF.

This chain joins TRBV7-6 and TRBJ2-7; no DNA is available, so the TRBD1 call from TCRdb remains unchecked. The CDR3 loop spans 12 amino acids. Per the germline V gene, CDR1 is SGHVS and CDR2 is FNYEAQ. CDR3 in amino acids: CASRNSGPEQYF.

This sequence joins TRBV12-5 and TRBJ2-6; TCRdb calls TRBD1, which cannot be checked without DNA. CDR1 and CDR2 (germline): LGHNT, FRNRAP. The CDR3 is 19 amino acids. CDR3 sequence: CASGPIRQNRRGGANVLTF.